This TCR beta chain was sequenced during a study of T cell responses to AZD1222 COVID-19 vaccine. This CDR3 comprises 14 residues. Germline assignment: CDR1 MNHEY and CDR2 SVGAGI. Trimming stripped 5 bases from V and 4 bases from J, with 14 bases between. Study results and limitations: Recipients of AZD1222 seropositive at baseline numbered only 5 to 7. Variant regions that are unmutated are reportedly the target of nearly half of spike-specific TCRs.

Note on this clone: The antigen remains unidentified.

Assay used: immunoSEQ multiplex PCR; TCRdb lists only in-frame clones, some missing. The data show approximately 71,000 clones, over 60% seen once. The V gene is TRBV6-5, the J gene TRBJ1-2; D is unresolved. The sequence came from an adult in good health. The sample here was peripheral blood, taken on day 0 of AZD1222 vaccination. CDR3 residues: CASSPRRGIYGYTF. CDR3 coding DNA: TGTGCCAGCAGTCCGCGCCGGGGAATCTATGGCTACACCTTC.